Sequencing of this TCR beta chain was carried out in a study of tumor and adjacent non-tumor tissue in lung cancer. Broader study findings: Top 100 clones took a larger repertoire share in normal lung.

A modified ARM-PCR protocol with three rounds of nested PCR amplified TCRbeta. TCRdb called the multiplex PCR reads again in MiXCR, with one record for every CDR3 protein. The table has about 70,000 distinct CDR3 sequences, more than 70% seen once. V lost 5 bases, J lost 6 bases, and 21 bases stayed unmatched. This CDR3 has 19 amino acids. Per germline, CDR1 SGHAT and CDR2 FQNNGV. This clonotype has a count of ten or more. Its antigen is undetermined. The template was RNA from unsorted bulk tissue. V and J are TRBV11-2 and TRBJ2-2; 7 nucleotides agree with TRBD2. The specimen was lung tumor tissue. The receptor was isolated from a man in his 60s with non-small cell lung cancer. As DNA, the CDR3 is TGTGCCAGCAGCCCCTCAGTAGCTTGGGGGGGTCACTCCTCCGGGGAGCTGTTTTTT. This gives the protein CASSPSVAWGGHSSGELFF.